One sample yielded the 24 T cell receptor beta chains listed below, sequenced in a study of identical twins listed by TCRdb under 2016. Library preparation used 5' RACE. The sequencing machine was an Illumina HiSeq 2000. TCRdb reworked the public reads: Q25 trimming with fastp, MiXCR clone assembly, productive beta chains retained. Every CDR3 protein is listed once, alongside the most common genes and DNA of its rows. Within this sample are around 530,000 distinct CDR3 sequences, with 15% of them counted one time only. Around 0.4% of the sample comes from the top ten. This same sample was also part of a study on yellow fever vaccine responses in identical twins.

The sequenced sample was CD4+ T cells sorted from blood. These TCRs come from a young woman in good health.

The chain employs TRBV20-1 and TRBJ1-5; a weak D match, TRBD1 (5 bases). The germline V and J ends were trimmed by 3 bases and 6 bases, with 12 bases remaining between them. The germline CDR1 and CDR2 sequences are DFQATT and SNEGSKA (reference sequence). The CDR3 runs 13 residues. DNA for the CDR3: TGCAGTGCTAGTTTCGGGGGAGGTCAGCCCCAGCATTTT. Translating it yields CSASFGGGQPQHF.

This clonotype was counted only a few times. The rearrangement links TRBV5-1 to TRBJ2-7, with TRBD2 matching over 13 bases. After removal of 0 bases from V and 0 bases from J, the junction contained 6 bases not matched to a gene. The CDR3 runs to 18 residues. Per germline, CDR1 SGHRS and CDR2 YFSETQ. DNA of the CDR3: TGCGCCAGCAGCTTGGGGTTCGGGACTAGCGGGACCTCCTACGAGCAGTACTTC. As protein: CASSLGFGTSGTSYEQYF.

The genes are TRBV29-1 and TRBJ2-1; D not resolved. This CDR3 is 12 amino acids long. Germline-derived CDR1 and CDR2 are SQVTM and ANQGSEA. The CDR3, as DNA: TGCAGGGCCGGTGATTCCTACAATGAGCAGTTCTTC. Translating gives CRAGDSYNEQFF.

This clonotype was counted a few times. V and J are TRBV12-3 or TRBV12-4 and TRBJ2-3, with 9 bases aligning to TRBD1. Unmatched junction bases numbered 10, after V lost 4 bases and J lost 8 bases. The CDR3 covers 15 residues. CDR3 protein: CASSSIAMTGGTQYF. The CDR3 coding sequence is TGTGCCAGCAGTTCTATCGCGATGACAGGGGGTACGCAGTATTTT.

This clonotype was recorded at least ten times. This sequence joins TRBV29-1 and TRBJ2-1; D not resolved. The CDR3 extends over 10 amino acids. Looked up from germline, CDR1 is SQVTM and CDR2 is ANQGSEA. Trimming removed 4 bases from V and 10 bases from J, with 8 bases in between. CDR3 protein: CSVGTREQFF. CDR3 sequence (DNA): TGCAGCGTTGGAACGCGGGAGCAGTTCTTC.

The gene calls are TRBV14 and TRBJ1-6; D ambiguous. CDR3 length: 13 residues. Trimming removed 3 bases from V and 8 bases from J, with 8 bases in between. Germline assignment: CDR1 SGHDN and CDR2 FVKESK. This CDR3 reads CASSQKGYSPLHF. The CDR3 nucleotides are TGTGCCAGCAGCCAGAAAGGCTATTCACCCCTCCACTTT.

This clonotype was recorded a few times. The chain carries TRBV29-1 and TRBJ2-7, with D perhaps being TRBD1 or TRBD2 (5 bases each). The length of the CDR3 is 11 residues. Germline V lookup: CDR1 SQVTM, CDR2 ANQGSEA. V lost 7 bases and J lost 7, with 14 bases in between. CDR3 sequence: CSGIRDGEQYF. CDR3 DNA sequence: TGCAGCGGCATCCGGGACGGTGAGCAGTACTTC.

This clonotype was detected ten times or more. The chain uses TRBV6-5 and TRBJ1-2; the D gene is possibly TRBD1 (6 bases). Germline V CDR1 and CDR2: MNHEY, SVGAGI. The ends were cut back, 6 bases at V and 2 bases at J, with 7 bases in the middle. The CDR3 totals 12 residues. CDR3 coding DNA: TGTGCCAGCAGGACAGGAAACTATGGCTACACCTTC. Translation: CASRTGNYGYTF.

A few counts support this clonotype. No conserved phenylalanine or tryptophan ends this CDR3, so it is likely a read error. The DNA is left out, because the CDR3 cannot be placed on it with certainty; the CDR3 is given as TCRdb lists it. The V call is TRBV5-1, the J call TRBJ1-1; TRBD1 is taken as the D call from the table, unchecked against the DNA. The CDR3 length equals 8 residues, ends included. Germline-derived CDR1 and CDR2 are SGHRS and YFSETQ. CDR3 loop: CASSSDRA.

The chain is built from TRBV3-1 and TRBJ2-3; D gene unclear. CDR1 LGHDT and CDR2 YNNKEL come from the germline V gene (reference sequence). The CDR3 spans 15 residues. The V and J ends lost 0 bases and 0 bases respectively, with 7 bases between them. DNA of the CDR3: TGTGCCAGCAGCCAAGACGGCATTAGCACAGATACGCAGTATTTT. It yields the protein CASSQDGISTDTQYF.

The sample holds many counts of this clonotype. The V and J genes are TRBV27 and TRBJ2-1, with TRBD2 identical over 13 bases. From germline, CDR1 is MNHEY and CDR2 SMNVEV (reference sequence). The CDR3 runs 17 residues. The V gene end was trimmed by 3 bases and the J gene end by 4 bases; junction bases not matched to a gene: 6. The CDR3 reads CASSLGLAGHFYNEQFF. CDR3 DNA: TGTGCCAGCAGTTTGGGACTAGCGGGGCACTTTTACAATGAGCAGTTCTTC.

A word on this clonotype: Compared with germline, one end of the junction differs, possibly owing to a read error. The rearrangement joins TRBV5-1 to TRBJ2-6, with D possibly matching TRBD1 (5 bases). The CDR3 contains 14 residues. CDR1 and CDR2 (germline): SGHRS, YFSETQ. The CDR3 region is CASSSPAGANVLIF. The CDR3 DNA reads TGCGCCAGCAGCTCGCCTGCTGGGGCCAACGTCCTGATTTTC.

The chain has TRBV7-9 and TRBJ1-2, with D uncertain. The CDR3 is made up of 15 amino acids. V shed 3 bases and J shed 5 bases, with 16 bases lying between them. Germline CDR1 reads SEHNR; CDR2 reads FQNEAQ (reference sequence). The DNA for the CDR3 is TGTGCCAGCAGCTTGGATCTAGGGAGGCAATATGGCTACACCTTC. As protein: CASSLDLGRQYGYTF. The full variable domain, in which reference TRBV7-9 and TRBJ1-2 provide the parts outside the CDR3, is DTGVSQNPRHKITKRGQNVTFRCDPISEHNRLYWYRQTLGQGPEFLTYFQNEAQLEKSRLLSDRFSAERPKGSFSTLEIQRTEQGDSAMYLCASSLDLGRQYGYTFGSGTRLTVV.

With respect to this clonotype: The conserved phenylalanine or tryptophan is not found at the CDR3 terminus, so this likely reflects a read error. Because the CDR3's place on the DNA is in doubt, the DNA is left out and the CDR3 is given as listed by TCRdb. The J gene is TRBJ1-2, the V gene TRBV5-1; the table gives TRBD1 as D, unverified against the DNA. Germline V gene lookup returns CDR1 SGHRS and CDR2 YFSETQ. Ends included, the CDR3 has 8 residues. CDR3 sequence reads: CASSRDRA.

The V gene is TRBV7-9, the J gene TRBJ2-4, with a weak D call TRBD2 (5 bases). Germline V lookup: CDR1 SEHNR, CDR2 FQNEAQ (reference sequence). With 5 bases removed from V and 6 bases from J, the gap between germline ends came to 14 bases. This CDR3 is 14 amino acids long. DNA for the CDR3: TGTGCCAGCAGCGTCCTGCCCGGGGTAAACATTCAGTACTTC. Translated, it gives CASSVLPGVNIQYF.

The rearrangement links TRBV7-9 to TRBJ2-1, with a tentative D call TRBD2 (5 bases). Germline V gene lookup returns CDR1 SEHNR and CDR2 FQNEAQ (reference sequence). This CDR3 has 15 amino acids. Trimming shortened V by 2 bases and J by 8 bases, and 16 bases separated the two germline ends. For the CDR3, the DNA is TGTGCCAGCAGCTTACGACGCCTAGCTCAGGATGAGCAGTTCTTC. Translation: CASSLRRLAQDEQFF.

CDR3 protein: CASSPTGGFEQFF. CDR3 nucleotides: TGTGCCAGCAGCCCAACCGGGGGATTCGAGCAGTTCTTC. The rearrangement uses TRBV3-1 and TRBJ2-1; D perhaps matches TRBD2 (6 bases). The CDR3 loop spans 13 amino acids. The V end lost 4 bases, the J end lost 10 bases, and 14 bases lay between the germline ends. Per the germline V gene, CDR1 is LGHDT and CDR2 is YNNKEL (reference sequence).

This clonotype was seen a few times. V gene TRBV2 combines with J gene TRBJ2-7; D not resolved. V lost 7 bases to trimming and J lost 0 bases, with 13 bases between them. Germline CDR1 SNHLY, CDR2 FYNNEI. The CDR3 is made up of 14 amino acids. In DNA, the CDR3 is TGTGCCAGCATCCCAGATTTGGGCTCCTACGAGCAGTACTTC. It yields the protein CASIPDLGSYEQYF.

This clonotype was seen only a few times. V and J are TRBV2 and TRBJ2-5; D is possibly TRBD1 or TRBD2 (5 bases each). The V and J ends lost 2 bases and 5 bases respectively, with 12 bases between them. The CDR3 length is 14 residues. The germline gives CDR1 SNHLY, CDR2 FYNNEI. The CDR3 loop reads CASSEFGGRETQYF. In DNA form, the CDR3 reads TGTGCCAGCAGTGAATTTGGGGGAAGGGAGACCCAGTACTTC.

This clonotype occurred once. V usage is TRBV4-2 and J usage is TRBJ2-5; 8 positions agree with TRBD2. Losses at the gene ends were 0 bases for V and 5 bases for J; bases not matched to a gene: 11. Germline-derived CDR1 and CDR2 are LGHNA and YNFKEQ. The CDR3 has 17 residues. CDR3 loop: CASSQEPVGRAGETQYF. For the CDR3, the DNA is TGTGCCAGCAGCCAAGAGCCCGTCGGGAGGGCCGGGGAGACCCAGTACTTC.

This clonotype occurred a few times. This CDR3 reads CASSYSDLATGELFF. The CDR3 DNA sequence: TGTGCCAGCAGTTACTCGGACCTAGCAACCGGGGAGCTGTTTTTT. The genes are TRBV6-5 and TRBJ2-2; the D gene is possibly TRBD2 (5 bases). This CDR3 is built from 15 residues. V lost 0 bases and J lost 5, with 10 bases in between. Per germline, CDR1 MNHEY and CDR2 SVGAGI.

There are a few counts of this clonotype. CDR3 sequence reads: CASSKGPPQTSRNNEQFF. CDR3 DNA: TGTGCCAGCAGCAAGGGACCACCCCAGACTTCCAGAAACAATGAGCAGTTCTTC. The chain carries TRBV11-1 and TRBJ2-1; D assignment may be TRBD1 or TRBD2 (5 bases each). The CDR3 runs 18 residues. Germline CDR1 and CDR2: SGHAT and FQDESV (reference sequence). The V end lost 5 bases, the J end lost 5 bases, and 25 bases lay between the germline ends.

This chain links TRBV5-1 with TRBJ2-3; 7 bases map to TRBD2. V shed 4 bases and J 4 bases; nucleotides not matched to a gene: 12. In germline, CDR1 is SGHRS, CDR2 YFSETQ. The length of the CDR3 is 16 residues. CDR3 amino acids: CASSEGTTRIPDTQYF. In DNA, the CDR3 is TGCGCCAGCAGCGAGGGGACTACTCGAATCCCAGATACGCAGTATTTT.

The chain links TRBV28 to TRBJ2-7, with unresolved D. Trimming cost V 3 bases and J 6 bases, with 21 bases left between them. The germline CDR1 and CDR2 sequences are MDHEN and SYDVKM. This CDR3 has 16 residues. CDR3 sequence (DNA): TGTGCCAGCAGTTTGGATGGCCCGAACACGTCCGCCGAGCAGTACTTC. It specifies CASSLDGPNTSAEQYF.